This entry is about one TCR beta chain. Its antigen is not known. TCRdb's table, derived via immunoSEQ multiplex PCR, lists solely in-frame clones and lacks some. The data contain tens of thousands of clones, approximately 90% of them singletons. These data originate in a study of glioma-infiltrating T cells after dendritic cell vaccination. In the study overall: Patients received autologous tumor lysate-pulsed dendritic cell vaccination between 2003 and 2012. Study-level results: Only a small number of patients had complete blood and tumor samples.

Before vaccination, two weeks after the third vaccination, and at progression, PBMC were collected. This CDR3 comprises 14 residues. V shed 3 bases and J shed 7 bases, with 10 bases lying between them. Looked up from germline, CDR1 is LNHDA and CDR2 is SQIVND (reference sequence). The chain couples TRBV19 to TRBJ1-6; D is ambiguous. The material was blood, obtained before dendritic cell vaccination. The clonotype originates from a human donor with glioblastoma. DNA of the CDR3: TGTGCCAGTAGTATCGGGATTCTAAATTCACCCCTCCACTTT. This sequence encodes CASSIGILNSPLHF.